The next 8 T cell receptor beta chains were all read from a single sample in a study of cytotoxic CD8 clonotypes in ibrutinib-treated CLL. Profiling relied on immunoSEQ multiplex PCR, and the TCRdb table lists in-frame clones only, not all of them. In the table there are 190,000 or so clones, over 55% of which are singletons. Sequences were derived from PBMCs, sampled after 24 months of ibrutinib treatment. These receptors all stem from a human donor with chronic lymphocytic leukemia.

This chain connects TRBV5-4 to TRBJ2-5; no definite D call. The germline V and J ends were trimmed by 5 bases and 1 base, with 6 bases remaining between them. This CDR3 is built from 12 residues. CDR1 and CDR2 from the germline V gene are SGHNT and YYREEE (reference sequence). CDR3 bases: TGTGCCAGCAGTTCGCCCCAAGAGACCCAGTACTTC. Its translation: CASSSPQETQYF.

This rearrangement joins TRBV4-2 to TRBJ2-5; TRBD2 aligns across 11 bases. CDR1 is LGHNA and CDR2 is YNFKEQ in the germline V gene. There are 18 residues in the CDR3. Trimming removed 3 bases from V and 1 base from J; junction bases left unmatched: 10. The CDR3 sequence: CASSQSIETSGAQETQYF. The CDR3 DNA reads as TGTGCCAGCAGCCAGTCCATCGAGACTAGCGGGGCCCAAGAGACCCAGTACTTC.

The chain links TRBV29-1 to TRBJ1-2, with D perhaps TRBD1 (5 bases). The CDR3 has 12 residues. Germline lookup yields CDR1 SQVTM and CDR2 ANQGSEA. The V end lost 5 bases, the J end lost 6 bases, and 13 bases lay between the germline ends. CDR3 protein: CSVPRVGDGYTF. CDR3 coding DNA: TGCAGCGTTCCGAGGGTAGGGGATGGCTACACCTTC.

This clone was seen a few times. The CDR3 loop is CASSAGRGYEQYF. The DNA for the CDR3 is TGTGCCAGCAGCGCCGGGAGGGGATACGAGCAGTACTTC. The chain couples TRBV27 to TRBJ2-7, with TRBD2 identical over 8 bases. With V trimmed by 6 bases and J by 4 bases, 5 bases remained unmatched. The CDR3 totals 13 residues. CDR1 and CDR2 from the germline V gene are MNHEY and SMNVEV (reference sequence).

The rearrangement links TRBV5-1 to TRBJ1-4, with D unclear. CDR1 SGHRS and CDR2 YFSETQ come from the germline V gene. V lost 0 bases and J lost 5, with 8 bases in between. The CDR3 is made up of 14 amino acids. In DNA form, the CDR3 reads TGCGCCAGCAGCTTGGACAGCGTGAATGAAAAACTGTTTTTT. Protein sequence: CASSLDSVNEKLFF.

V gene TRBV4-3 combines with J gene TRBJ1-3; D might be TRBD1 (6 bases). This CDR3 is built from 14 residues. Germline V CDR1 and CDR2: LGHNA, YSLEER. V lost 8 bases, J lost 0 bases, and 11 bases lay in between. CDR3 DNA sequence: TGCGCCAGCTCCCGGGGGCCCTCTGGAAACACCATATATTTT. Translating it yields CASSRGPSGNTIYF.

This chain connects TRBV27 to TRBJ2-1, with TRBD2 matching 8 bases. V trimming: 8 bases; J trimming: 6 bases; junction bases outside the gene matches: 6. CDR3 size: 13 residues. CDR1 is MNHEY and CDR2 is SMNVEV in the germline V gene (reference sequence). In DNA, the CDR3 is TGTGCCAGCGCGGCCCGGGGGGGCAATGAGCAGTTCTTC. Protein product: CASAARGGNEQFF.

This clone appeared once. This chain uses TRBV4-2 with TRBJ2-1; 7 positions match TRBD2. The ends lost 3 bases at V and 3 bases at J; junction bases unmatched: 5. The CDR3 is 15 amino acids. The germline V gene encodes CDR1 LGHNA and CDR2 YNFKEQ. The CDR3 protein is CASSQREYLYNEQFF. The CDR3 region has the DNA TGTGCCAGCAGCCAGCGGGAGTATCTCTACAATGAGCAGTTCTTC.